Here is one T cell receptor beta chain with its context. Its specificity is not known. This record belongs to a study of PD-1 blockade in classical Hodgkin lymphoma. In germline, CDR1 is GTSNPN, CDR2 SVGIG (reference sequence). The CDR3 length is 19 residues. J gave up 0 bases and V 2 bases, and 15 bases lay outside the gene matches. Regarding the study as a whole: Complete responders showed a baseline diversity that resembled the diversity of newly diagnosed patients. Exclusion was the outcome for patients who began nivolumab under 1 year after ASCT.

Documented time point: cycle 4 day 1 (C4D1), after 6 weeks of nivolumab. Relapse was seen in all patients after autologous stem cell transplantation, and brentuximab vedotin exposure was variable. The data were produced by immunoSEQ multiplex PCR, yet TCRdb's version contains in-frame clones alone and is incomplete. The sample lists under 80,000 clones; roughly 85% were seen once. The receptor was isolated from a human donor with classical Hodgkin lymphoma. This specimen was peripheral blood mononuclear cells (PBMCs), taken before the fourth cycle of nivolumab. The chain couples TRBV30 to TRBJ2-7; 11 bases map to TRBD1. The CDR3 bases are TGTGCCTGGAGTCCACGTTTAGGACAGGGGGCCCTTACCTCCTACGAGCAGTACTTC. Protein: CAWSPRLGQGALTSYEQYF.